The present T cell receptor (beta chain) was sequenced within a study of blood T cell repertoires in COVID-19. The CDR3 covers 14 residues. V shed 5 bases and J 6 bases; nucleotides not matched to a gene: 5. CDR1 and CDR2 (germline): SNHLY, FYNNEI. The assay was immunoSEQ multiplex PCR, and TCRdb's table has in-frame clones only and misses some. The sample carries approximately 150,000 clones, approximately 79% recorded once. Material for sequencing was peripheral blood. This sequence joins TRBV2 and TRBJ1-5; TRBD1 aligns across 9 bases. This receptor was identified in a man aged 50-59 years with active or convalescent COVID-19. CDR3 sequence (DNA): TGTGCCAGCAGTAAGACAGGGGGGAGTCAGCCCCAGCATTTT. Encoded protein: CASSKTGGSQPQHF.